Below, 6 T cell receptor beta chains from the same sample are listed, as sequenced in a study of T-cell memory formation after mild COVID-19. TCRdb fed the 5' RACE reads into MiXCR, producing one record per CDR3 protein. The sample yields about 290,000 distinct CDR3 sequences, about 20% seen once. The sequenced sample was PBMCs or a T cell subset sorted from them (not recorded which). The receptors originated from a young man who had mild COVID-19 (a few samples of this study predate the infection). Cell type and time point are not known.

DNA for the CDR3: TGTGCCAGCAGTGACAGCAAGATCCAGGAGACCCAGTACTTC. Its protein product is CASSDSKIQETQYF. This chain joins TRBV27 and TRBJ2-5; D possibly corresponds to TRBD1 (5 bases). The CDR3 consists of 14 residues. Germline assignment: CDR1 MNHEY and CDR2 SMNVEV (reference sequence). V lost 5 bases and J 5 bases, leaving 15 bases between the germline ends.

The chain links TRBV7-9 to TRBJ2-3; D remains unclear. Per germline, CDR1 SEHNR and CDR2 FQNEAQ (reference sequence). The V gene lost 3 bases and the J gene lost 3 bases, with 10 bases spanning the gap. The CDR3 contains 14 residues. The CDR3 DNA follows: TGTGCCAGCAGCTTGCCCTTAACAACAGATACGCAGTATTTT. Its protein product is CASSLPLTTDTQYF.

There are a few counts of this clonotype. This chain connects TRBV7-8 to TRBJ2-2; possible D gene TRBD1, 5 bases. Trimming pared 0 bases from V and 7 bases from J, leaving 21 bases between. From germline, CDR1 is SGHVS and CDR2 FQNEAQ. This CDR3 comprises 18 residues. CDR3 amino acids: CASSLALPATVYGGELFF. For the CDR3, the DNA is TGTGCCAGCAGCTTAGCGCTCCCGGCGACAGTCTACGGCGGGGAGCTGTTTTTT.

On this clonotype: The DNA is left out, because the CDR3 cannot be placed on it with certainty; the CDR3 is given as TCRdb lists it. The chain combines TRBV7-5 with TRBJ2-7; TRBD1 reflects the table's D call only, with no check against the DNA. TRBV7-5 is a pseudogene segment. The CDR3 comprises 12 residues, both ends counted. The CDR3 is CISVSPGGEQYV.

This clonotype has only a few counts. The chain combines TRBV19 with TRBJ1-1, with no clear D. CDR1 is LNHDA, CDR2 SQIVND, per germline (reference sequence). The CDR3 loop spans 14 amino acids. Between the trimmed V and J ends, which lost 5 bases and 1 base, there was a span of 11 bases. This CDR3 reads CASSPQDSNTEAFF. Written as DNA, the CDR3 is TGTGCCAGTAGTCCCCAGGACTCGAACACTGAAGCTTTCTTT.

This chain joins TRBV29-1 and TRBJ2-1; D possibly matches TRBD1 or TRBD2 (5 bases each). Germline values: CDR1 SQVTM, CDR2 ANQGSEA. Trimming shortened V by 7 bases and J by 9 bases, and 22 bases separated the two germline ends. This CDR3 is 14 amino acids long. CDR3 protein: CSGAGTTSGGEQFF. The DNA of the CDR3 is TGCAGCGGAGCCGGGACCACGAGTGGGGGTGAGCAGTTCTTC.